Below, 6 T cell receptor beta chains from the same sample are listed, as sequenced in a study of type 1 regulatory T cells. From the reads, TCRdb called clonotypes with MiXCR, one entry per CDR3 protein. Here the sample spans tens of thousands of distinct CDR3 sequences, roughly 60% being singletons. These receptors' targets are unknown. Sequenced material: cultured non-Tr1 T cells, either the whole culture or a sorted T cell fraction (not recorded which). The receptor set was obtained from a human donor in good health.

This clonotype was seen a few times. This chain connects TRBV24-1 to TRBJ2-1; D is undetermined. Per germline, CDR1 KGHDR and CDR2 SFDVKD. The CDR3 is 13 residues long. Trimming took 4 bases from V and 8 from J, leaving 11 bases between them. CDR3 loop: CATSDDSRDEQFF. The CDR3 nucleotides are TGTGCCACCAGTGACGATTCTAGGGATGAGCAGTTCTTC.

This clonotype has a handful of counts. The V call is TRBV4-3, the J call TRBJ2-7; D tentatively fits TRBD1 or TRBD2 (5 bases each). Trimming removed 0 bases from V and 2 bases from J, with 14 bases in between. The CDR3 totals 16 residues. Looked up from germline, CDR1 is LGHNA and CDR2 is YSLEER. The CDR3, as DNA: TGCGCCAGCAGCCAAGAATGGGACGACCGCCCCTACGAGCAGTACTTC. This encodes CASSQEWDDRPYEQYF.

The chain links TRBV5-4 to TRBJ2-5; TRBD2 agrees at 7 bases. V was pared by 1 base and J by 4 bases, with 1 base of the junction left unmatched. CDR1 and CDR2 from the germline V gene are SGHNT and YYREEE (reference sequence). The CDR3 is 13 amino acids. This CDR3 reads CASSLPSGETQYF. The CDR3 DNA reads TGTGCCAGCAGCTTGCCTAGCGGAGAGACCCAGTACTTC.

The rearrangement links TRBV29-1 to TRBJ2-1; TRBD2 aligns across 15 bases. V shed 6 bases and J 3 bases; nucleotides not matched to a gene: 3. The germline CDR1 and CDR2 sequences are SQVTM and ANQGSEA. The CDR3 loop spans 15 amino acids. CDR3 sequence (DNA): TGCAGCGTGGGACTAGCGGGAGGCCTCTACAATGAGCAGTTCTTC. As protein: CSVGLAGGLYNEQFF.

In DNA, the CDR3 is TGTGCCAGCAGCTTAGATTACAGGGCAACTGAAGCTTTCTTT. This codes for CASSLDYRATEAFF. The J gene is TRBJ1-1, the V gene TRBV7-2; possible D gene TRBD1, 6 bases. V was shortened by 1 base and J by 5 bases, with 11 bases between the two germline ends. This CDR3 spans 14 amino acids. In germline, CDR1 is SGHTA, CDR2 FQGNSA.

Here the CDR3 reads CASSPGSSSDEQFF. As DNA, the CDR3 is TGTGCCAGCTCACCCGGGTCGTCGTCGGATGAGCAGTTCTTC. This chain connects TRBV18 to TRBJ2-1; no clear D gene. CDR1 is KGHSH, CDR2 LQKENI, per germline. V was cut by 3 bases and J by 8 bases, with 14 bases left in between. The CDR3 consists of 14 residues.